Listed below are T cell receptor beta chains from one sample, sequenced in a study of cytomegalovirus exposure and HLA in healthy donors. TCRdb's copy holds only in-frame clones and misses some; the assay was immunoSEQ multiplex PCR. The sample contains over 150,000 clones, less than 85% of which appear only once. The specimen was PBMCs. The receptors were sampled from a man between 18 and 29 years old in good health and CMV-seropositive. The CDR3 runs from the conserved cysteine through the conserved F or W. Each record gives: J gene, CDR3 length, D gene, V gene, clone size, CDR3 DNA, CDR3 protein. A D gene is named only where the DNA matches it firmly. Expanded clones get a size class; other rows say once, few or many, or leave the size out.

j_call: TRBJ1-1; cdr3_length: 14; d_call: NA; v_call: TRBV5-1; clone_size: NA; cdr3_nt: TGCGCCAGCAGCCTGGGACAACCGAACACTGAAGCTTTCTTT; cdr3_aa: CASSLGQPNTEAFF
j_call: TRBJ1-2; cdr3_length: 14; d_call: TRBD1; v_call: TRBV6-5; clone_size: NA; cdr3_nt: TGTGCCAGCAGTACAACAGGGGACCAGGGCGGCTACACCTTC; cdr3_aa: CASSTTGDQGGYTF
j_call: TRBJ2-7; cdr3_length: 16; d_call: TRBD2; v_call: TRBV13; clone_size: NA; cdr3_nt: TGTGCCAGCAGCTTCCGACTAAGCGGGGGGCCCGGCGAGCAGTACTTC; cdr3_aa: CASSFRLSGGPGEQYF
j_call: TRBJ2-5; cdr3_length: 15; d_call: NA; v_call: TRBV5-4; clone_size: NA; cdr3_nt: TGTGCCAGCAGCTTGGGTTTTCCGGGGTTGGAGACCCAGTACTTC; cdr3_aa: CASSLGFPGLETQYF
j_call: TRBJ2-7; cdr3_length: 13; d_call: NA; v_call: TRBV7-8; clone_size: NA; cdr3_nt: TGTGCCAGCAGCTTAGACGGGAGCTTCGAGCAGTACTTC; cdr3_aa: CASSLDGSFEQYF
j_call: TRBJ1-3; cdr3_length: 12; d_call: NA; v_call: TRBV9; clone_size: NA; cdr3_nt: TGTGCCAGCGAGGACTCTGGAAACACCATATATTTT; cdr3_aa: CASEDSGNTIYF
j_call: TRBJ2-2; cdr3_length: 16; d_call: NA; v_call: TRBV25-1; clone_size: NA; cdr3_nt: TGTGCCAGCAGTGCGACCTCCGGGACATACACCGGGGAGCTGTTTTTT; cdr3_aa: CASSATSGTYTGELFF
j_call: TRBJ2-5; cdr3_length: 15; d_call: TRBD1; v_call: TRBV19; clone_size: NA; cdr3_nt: TGTGCCAGTAGTAAGGACAGGGGGGGAGGAGAGACCCAGTACTTC; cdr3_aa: CASSKDRGGGETQYF
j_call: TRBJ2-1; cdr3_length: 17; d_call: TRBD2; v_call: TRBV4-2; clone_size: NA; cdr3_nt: TGTGCCAGCAGCCAAGAGGATTCTAGCGGGGGGGTCAATGAGCAGTTCTTC; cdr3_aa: CASSQEDSSGGVNEQFF
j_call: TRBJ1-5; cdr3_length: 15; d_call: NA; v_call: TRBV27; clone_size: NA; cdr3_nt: TGTGCCAGCAGTTTATATTGGGCGAGGGATCAGCCCCAGCATTTT; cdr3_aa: CASSLYWARDQPQHF
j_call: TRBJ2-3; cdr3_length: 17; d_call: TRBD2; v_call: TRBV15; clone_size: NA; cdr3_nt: TGTGCCACCAGCAGAGAGGTCGGGCGGGGGGACACAGATACGCAGTATTTT; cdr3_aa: CATSREVGRGDTDTQYF
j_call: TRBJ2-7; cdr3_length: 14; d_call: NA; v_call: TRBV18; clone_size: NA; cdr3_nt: TGTGCCAGCTCACCGGACTCGGCTTCCTACGAGCAGTACTTC; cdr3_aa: CASSPDSASYEQYF
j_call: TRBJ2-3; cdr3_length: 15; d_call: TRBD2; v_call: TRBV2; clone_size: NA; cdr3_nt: TGTGCCAGCTCAGGACTAGCGGGAGTCACAGATACGCAGTATTTT; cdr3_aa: CASSGLAGVTDTQYF
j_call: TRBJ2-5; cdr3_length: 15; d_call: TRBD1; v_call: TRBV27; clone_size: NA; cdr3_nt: TGTGCCAGCAGCCAGGGACAGGGAATTTTAGAGACCCAGTACTTC; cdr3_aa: CASSQGQGILETQYF
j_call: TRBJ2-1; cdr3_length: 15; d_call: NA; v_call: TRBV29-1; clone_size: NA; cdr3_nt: TGCAGCGTTGACCTAACAGGGTGGACCTACAATGAGCAGTTCTTC; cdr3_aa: CSVDLTGWTYNEQFF
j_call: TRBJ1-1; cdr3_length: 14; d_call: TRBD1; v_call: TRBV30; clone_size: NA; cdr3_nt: TGTGCCTGGATGGCAGGGGGACCCAACACTGAAGCTTTCTTT; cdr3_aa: CAWMAGGPNTEAFF
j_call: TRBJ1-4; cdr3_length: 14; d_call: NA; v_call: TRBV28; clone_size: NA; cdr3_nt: TGTGCCAGCACTTGGGGGGGGAAAAATGAAAAACTGTTTTTT; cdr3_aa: CASTWGGKNEKLFF
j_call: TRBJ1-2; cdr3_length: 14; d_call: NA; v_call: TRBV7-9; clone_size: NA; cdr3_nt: TGTGCCAGCAGCCCGGGGGGGGTAGAGTATGGCTACACCTTC; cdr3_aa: CASSPGGVEYGYTF
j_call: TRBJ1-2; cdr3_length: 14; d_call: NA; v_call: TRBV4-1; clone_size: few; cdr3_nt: TGCGCCAGCAGCCAAGAGGGGAGTAACTATGGCTACACCTTC; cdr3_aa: CASSQEGSNYGYTF
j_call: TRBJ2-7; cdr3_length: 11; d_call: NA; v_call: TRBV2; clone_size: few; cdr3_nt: TGTGCCAGCAAAGAGGCGATCGAGCAGTACTTC; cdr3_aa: CASKEAIEQYF
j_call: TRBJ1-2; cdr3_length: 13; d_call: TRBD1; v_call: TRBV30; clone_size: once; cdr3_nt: TGTGCCTCCTCCCGGGACAGCTTCTATGGCTACACCTTC; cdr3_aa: CASSRDSFYGYTF
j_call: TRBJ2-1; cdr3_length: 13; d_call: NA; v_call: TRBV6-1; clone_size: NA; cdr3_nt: TGTGCCAGCAGCGCTGGCCCCTGGAATGAGCAGTTCTTC; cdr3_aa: CASSAGPWNEQFF
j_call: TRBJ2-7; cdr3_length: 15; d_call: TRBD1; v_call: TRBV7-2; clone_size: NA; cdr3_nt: TGTGCCAGCAGCTCGTTAAAGGGGGCCTCCTACGAGCAGTACTTC; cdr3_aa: CASSSLKGASYEQYF
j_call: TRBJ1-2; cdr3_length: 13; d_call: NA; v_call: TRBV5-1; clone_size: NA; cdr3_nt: TGCGCCAGCAGCTTGGAGGGGAACTATGGCTACACCTTC; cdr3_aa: CASSLEGNYGYTF
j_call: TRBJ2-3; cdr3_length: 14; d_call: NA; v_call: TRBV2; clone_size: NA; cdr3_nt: TGTGCCAGCAGTGTTCAGTTGAGCACAGATACGCAGTATTTT; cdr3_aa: CASSVQLSTDTQYF
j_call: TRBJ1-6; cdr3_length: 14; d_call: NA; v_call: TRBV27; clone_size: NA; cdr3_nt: TGTGCCACCAGTACAGGGTTGGGAAATTCACCCCTCCACTTT; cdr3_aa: CATSTGLGNSPLHF
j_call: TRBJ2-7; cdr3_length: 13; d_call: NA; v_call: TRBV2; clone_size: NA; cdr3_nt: TGTGCCAGCAGCTCTACTGGTGGCTACGAGCAGTACTTC; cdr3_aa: CASSSTGGYEQYF
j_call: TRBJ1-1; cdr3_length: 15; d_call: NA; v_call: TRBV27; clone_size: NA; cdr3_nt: TGTGCCAGCAGTACGACGGACAGAGGATACGCTGAAGCTTTCTTT; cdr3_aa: CASSTTDRGYAEAFF
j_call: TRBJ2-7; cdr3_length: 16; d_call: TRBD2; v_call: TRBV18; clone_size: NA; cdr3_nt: TGTGCCAGCTCACCTCGGACTAGCGGGTTCTCCTACGAGCAGTACTTC; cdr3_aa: CASSPRTSGFSYEQYF